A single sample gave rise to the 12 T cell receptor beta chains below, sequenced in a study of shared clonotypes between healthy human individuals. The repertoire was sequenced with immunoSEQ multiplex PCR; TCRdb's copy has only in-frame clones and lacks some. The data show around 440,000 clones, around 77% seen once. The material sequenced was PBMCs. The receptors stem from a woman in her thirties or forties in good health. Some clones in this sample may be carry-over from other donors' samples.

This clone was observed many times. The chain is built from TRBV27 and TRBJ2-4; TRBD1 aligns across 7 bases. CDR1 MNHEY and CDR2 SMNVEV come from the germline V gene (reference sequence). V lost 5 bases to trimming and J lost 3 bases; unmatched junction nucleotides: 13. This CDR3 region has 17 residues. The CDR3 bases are TGTGCCAGCAGTCCCCTCCTACAGGGGTTGGACAAAAACATTCAGTACTTC. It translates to CASSPLLQGLDKNIQYF.

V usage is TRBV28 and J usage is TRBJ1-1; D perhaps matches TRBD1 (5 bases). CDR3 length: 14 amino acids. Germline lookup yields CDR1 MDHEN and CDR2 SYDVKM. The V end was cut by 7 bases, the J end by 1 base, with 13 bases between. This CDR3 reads CASTVHRKNTEAFF. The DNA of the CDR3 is TGTGCCAGCACCGTACACAGGAAGAACACTGAAGCTTTCTTT.

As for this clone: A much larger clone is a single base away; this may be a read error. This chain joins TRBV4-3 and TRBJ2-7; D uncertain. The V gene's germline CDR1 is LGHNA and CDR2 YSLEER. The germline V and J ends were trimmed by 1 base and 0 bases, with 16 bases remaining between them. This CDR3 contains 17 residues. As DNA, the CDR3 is TGCGCCAGCAGCCAAGCCGGAGCCCTCCGAGACTCCTACGAGCAGTACTTC. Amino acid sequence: CASSQAGALRDSYEQYF.

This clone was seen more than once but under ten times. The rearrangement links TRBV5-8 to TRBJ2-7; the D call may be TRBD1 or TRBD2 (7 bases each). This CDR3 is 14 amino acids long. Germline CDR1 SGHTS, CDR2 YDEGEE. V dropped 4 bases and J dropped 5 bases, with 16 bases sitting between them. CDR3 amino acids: CASSPRGGSNEQYF. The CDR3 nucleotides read TGTGCCAGCAGCCCCAGGGGGGGAAGTAACGAGCAGTACTTC.

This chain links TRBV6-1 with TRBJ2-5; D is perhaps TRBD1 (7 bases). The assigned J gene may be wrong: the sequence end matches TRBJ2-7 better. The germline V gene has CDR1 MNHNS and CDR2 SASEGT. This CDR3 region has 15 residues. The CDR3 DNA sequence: TGTGCCAGCAGTGAAGAGGAGGGGGCGCATGTCGAGCAGTACTTC. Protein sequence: CASSEEEGAHVEQYF.

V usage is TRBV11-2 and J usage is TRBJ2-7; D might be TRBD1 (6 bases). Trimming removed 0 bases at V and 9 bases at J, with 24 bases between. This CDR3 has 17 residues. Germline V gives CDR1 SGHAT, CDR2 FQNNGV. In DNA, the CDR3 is TGTGCCAGCAGCTTAGATTGGGACAAACAGGATTTGGTAAGGCAGTACTTC. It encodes CASSLDWDKQDLVRQYF.

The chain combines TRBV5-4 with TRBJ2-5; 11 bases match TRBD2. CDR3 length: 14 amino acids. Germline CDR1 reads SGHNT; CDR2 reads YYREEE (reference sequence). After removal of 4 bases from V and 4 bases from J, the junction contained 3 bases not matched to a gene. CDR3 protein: CASSGGLAVETQYF. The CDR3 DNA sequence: TGTGCCAGCAGCGGGGGACTAGCGGTAGAGACCCAGTACTTC.

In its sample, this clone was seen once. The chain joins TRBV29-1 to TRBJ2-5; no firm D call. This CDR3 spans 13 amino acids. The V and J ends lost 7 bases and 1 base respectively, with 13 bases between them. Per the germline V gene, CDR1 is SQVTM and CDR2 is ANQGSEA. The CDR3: CSGGQNSQETQYF. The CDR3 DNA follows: TGCAGCGGTGGGCAGAATAGCCAAGAGACCCAGTACTTC.

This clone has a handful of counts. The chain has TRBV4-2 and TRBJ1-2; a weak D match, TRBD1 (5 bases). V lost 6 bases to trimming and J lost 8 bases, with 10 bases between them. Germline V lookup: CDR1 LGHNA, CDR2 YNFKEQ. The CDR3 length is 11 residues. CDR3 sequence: CASRAGRGYTF. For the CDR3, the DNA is TGTGCCAGCAGGGCGGGGCGAGGCTACACCTTC.

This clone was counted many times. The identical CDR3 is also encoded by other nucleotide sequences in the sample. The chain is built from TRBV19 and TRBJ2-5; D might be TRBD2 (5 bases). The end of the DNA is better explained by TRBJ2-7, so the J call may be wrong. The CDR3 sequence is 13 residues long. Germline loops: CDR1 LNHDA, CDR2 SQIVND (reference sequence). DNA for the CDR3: TGTGCCAGTTCCCCCGGGGTACCCTACGAGCAGTACTTC. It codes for CASSPGVPYEQYF.

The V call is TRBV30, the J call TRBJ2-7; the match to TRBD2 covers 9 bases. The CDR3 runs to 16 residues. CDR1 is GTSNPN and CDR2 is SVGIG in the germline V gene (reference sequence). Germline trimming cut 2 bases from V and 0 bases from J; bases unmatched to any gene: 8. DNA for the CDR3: TGTGCCTGGAGTATGGAGGCTAGCGGGACCTCCTACGAGCAGTACTTC. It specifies CAWSMEASGTSYEQYF.

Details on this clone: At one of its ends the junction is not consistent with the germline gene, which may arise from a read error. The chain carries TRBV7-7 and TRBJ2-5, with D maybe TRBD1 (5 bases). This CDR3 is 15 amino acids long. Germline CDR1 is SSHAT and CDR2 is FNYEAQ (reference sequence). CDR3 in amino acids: CASSFVGRVGETQYF. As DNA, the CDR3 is TGTGCTAGCAGCTTTGTGGGCAGGGTTGGAGAGACCCAGTACTTC.